This note documents a single T cell receptor (beta chain) sequence. The primer mix had 60 Vbeta and 13 Jbeta primers. Sequencing used immunoSEQ multiplex PCR; TCRdb keeps in-frame clones, though not all of them. This table has approximately 180,000 clones, about 81% appearing once. CDR1 and CDR2 from the germline V gene are SGHAT and FQNNGV. After removal of 5 bases from V and 6 bases from J, the junction contained 13 bases not matched to a gene. The CDR3 sequence is 15 residues long. These data are taken from a study of cytomegalovirus exposure and HLA in healthy donors. The chain links TRBV11-2 to TRBJ2-7, with 7 nucleotides matching TRBD1. The sequenced sample consisted of PBMCs. The receptor was isolated from a man aged 18 to 29 in good health and CMV-seronegative. CDR3 coding DNA: TGTGCCAGCAGCCGGACCGGGACAGAGCTTAGCGAGCAGTACTTC. This encodes CASSRTGTELSEQYF.